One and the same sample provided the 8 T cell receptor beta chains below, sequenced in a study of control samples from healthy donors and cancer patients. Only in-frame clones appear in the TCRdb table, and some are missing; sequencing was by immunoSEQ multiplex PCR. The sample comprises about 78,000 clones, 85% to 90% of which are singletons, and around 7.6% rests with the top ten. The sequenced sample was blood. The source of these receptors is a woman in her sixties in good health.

The CDR3 bases are TGTGCCAGCAGCTTACTCAACGTAGGCACTGAAGCTTTCTTT. This encodes CASSLLNVGTEAFF. The chain employs TRBV7-2 and TRBJ1-1; D is uncertain. CDR3 length: 14 residues. V gave up 2 bases and J gave up 4 bases, with 11 bases separating them. Germline V CDR1 and CDR2: SGHTA, FQGNSA. The variable domain in full, completed from reference TRBV7-2 and TRBJ1-1, reads GAGVSQSPSNKVTEKGKDVELRCDPISGHTALYWYRQSLGQGLEFLIYFQGNSAPDKSGLPSDRFSAERTGGSVSTLTIQRTQQEDSAVYLCASSLLNVGTEAFFGQGTRLTVV.

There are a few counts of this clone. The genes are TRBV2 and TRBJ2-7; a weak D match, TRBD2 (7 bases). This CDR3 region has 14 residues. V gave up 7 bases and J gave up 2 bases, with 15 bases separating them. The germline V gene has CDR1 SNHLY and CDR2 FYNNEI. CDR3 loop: CASKGGGGPYEQYF. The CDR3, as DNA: TGTGCCAGCAAGGGGGGCGGGGGCCCCTACGAGCAGTACTTC.

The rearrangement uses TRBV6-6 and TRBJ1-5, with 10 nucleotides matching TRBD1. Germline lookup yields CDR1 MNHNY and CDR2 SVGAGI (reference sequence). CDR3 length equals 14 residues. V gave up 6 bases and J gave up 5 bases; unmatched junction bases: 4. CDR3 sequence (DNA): TGTGCCAGCAGGGGGACAGGGGATTATCAGCCCCAGCATTTT. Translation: CASRGTGDYQPQHF.

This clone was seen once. The CDR3 sequence is CASSPATSGRAMDTQYF. DNA of the CDR3: TGTGCCAGCAGCCCCGCGACTAGCGGGAGGGCAATGGATACGCAGTATTTT. The chain has TRBV5-4 and TRBJ2-3; 14 bases line up with TRBD2. CDR1 and CDR2 (germline): SGHNT, YYREEE (reference sequence). V lost 4 bases and J lost 6; bases outside the gene matches: 10. The CDR3 is 17 amino acids. Full variable domain (rest looked up from reference TRBV5-4 and TRBJ2-3): ETGVTQSPTHLIKTRGQQVTLRCSSQSGHNTVSWYQQALGQGPQFIFQYYREEENGRGNFPPRFSGLQFPNYSSELNVNALELDDSALYLCASSPATSGRAMDTQYFGPGTRLTVL.

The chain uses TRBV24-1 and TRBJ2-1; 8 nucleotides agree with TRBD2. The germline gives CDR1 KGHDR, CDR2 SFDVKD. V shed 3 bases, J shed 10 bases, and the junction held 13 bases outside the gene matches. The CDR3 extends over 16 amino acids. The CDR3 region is CATSDRGREGRWEQFF. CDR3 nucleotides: TGTGCCACCAGTGATCGGGGTCGGGAGGGGAGATGGGAGCAGTTCTTC.

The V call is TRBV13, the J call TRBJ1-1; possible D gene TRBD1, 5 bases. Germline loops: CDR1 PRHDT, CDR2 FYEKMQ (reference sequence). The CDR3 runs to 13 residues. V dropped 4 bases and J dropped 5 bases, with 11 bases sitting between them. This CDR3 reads CASSSGPVTEAFF. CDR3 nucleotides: TGTGCCAGCAGCTCGGGACCCGTAACTGAAGCTTTCTTT.

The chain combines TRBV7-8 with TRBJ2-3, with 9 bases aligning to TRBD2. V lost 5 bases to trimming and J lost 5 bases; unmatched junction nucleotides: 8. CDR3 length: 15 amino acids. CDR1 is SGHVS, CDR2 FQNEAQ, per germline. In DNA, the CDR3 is TGTGCCAGCAGCCGGACCCAAGCGGGGGGAGATACGCAGTATTTT. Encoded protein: CASSRTQAGGDTQYF.

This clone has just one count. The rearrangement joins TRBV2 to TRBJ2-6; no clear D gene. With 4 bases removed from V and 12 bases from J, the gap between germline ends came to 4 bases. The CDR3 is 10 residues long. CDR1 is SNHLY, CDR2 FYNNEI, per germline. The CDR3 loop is CASSGGVLTF. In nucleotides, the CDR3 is TGTGCCAGCAGTGGCGGCGTCCTGACTTTC.